A selection of T cell receptor beta chains follows, all from one sample in a study of blood T cell repertoires in COVID-19. Measured with immunoSEQ multiplex PCR; TCRdb has only the in-frame clones, and not every one. The sample holds about 130,000 clones, roughly four fifths seen once. The source material was peripheral blood. The receptors shown here come from a woman between 45 and 65 years old with acute or convalescent COVID-19. CDR3s leave out the opening cysteine and the closing phenylalanine or tryptophan. The order of the fields is V gene, J gene, CDR3 protein.

v_gene: TRBV27; j_gene: TRBJ2-7; CDR3aa: ASGHYEQY
v_gene: TRBV11-2; j_gene: TRBJ2-7; CDR3aa: ASSLALAGGPSGYEQY
v_gene: TRBV28; j_gene: TRBJ1-6; CDR3aa: ATKTGYNSPLH
v_gene: TRBV2; j_gene: TRBJ1-5; CDR3aa: ASSDRYQPQH
v_gene: TRBV6-5; j_gene: TRBJ2-1; CDR3aa: ANRDTHNEQF
v_gene: TRBV5-6; j_gene: TRBJ1-1; CDR3aa: ASSLTSGWDTANTEAF
v_gene: TRBV9; j_gene: TRBJ1-4; CDR3aa: ASNYRGERSEKLF
v_gene: TRBV18; j_gene: TRBJ2-3; CDR3aa: ASSPSGVGPDTQY
v_gene: TRBV7-9; j_gene: TRBJ1-1; CDR3aa: ASSLGSVNTEAF
v_gene: TRBV20-1; j_gene: TRBJ2-7; CDR3aa: SASSGGGISYEQY
v_gene: TRBV12-3/TRBV12-4; j_gene: TRBJ1-2; CDR3aa: ASSRGTSRGYT
v_gene: TRBV3-1/TRBV3-2; j_gene: TRBJ1-2; CDR3aa: ASSQKGGLSGYT
v_gene: TRBV2; j_gene: TRBJ1-1; CDR3aa: ASRATANTEAF
v_gene: TRBV11-2; j_gene: TRBJ2-7; CDR3aa: ASSLAGTGAGEQY
v_gene: TRBV11-2; j_gene: TRBJ1-1; CDR3aa: ASSLSRAREAF
v_gene: TRBV7-8; j_gene: TRBJ2-7; CDR3aa: ASSLVSQGLVAGEQY
v_gene: TRBV7-8; j_gene: TRBJ1-5; CDR3aa: ASSLDDLQPQH
v_gene: TRBV2; j_gene: TRBJ2-1; CDR3aa: ASSGLWDSRV
v_gene: TRBV28; j_gene: TRBJ1-5; CDR3aa: ASSLRQTGASNQPQH
v_gene: TRBV5-1; j_gene: TRBJ2-1; CDR3aa: ASSLGASSYNEQF
v_gene: TRBV28; j_gene: TRBJ2-1; CDR3aa: ASSRSGSANEQF
v_gene: TRBV7-9; j_gene: TRBJ2-3; CDR3aa: ASSFGQGNTDTQY
v_gene: TRBV19; j_gene: TRBJ1-1; CDR3aa: ASSIYTEAF
v_gene: TRBV13; j_gene: TRBJ2-1; CDR3aa: ASSPPPGTAYNEQF
v_gene: TRBV2; j_gene: TRBJ1-1; CDR3aa: ASRKGPNTEAF
v_gene: TRBV28; j_gene: TRBJ2-7; CDR3aa: ASSLLGEGGSEQY
v_gene: TRBV9; j_gene: TRBJ2-7; CDR3aa: ASSTPGTSGRCPYEQY
v_gene: TRBV11-2; j_gene: TRBJ1-2; CDR3aa: ASSMGINYGYT
v_gene: TRBV27; j_gene: TRBJ2-7; CDR3aa: ASSSGLAHKQQY
v_gene: TRBV6-5; j_gene: TRBJ1-1; CDR3aa: ASSYGPQNTEAF
v_gene: TRBV28; j_gene: TRBJ1-1; CDR3aa: ATRGGGTEAF